Listed below are T cell receptor beta chains from one sample, sequenced in a study of regulatory T cells in long-lasting Graves disease. TCRdb itself ran the multiplex PCR reads through MiXCR, one entry per CDR3 protein. The sample records roughly 700,000 distinct CDR3 sequences, about 30% being singletons. The sample was peripheral blood mononuclear cells (PBMCs), taken when the disease was refractory, from a patient treated with antithyroid drugs. The origin of the receptors is a female donor with Graves disease. Each CDR3 is given with its conserved first and last residue. D genes are given only for firm matches. A clone size is listed for some rows: how often the clone was seen (once, few, many), or a class if it is expanded.

d_call	j_call	v_call	clone_size	cdr3_nt	cdr3_aa
.	TRBJ1-1	TRBV2	.	TGTGCCGGATCAGGGAGAGGAAACACTGAAGCTTTCTTT	CAGSGRGNTEAFF
.	TRBJ1-2	TRBV27	many	TGTGCCAGCAGTTTACGGGCAACCTATGGCTACACCTTC	CASSLRATYGYTF
TRBD1	TRBJ2-2	TRBV6-2/TRBV6-3	few	TGTGCCAGCAGTTACGACAGGGGGCCACGGGTCACCGGGGAGCTGTTTTTT	CASSYDRGPRVTGELFF
.	TRBJ2-7	TRBV12-3/TRBV12-4	.	TGTGCCAGCAGTTTGCAGGGTAACTACGAGCAGTACTTC	CASSLQGNYEQYF
.	TRBJ2-7	TRBV7-9	.	TGTGCCAGCAGCCCCTCGGCGGGGCGTTACGAGCAGTACTTC	CASSPSAGRYEQYF
TRBD2	TRBJ2-7	TRBV7-9	.	TGTGCCAGCAGCTTTGGGACTAGGGCCTACGAGCAGTACTTC	CASSFGTRAYEQYF
.	TRBJ2-7	TRBV10-1	.	TGCGCCAGCAGTGACCAAGACTACGAGCAGTACTTC	CASSDQDYEQYF
.	TRBJ2-5	TRBV15	.	TGTGCCACCAGCGCCTATGACTCGCGTCAAGAGACCCAGTACTTC	CATSAYDSRQETQYF
.	TRBJ1-1	TRBV19	.	TGTGCCAGTAGTATAGAGGGGGTAAGCACTGAAGCTTTCTTT	CASSIEGVSTEAFF
.	TRBJ1-5	TRBV2	many	TGTGCCAGCAGTGAGGAAGGGGGTCAGCCCCAGCATTTT	CASSEEGGQPQHF
TRBD2	TRBJ2-5	TRBV9	few	TGTGCCAGCAGCGCCCTCACTAGCGGGAGATTGGAGACCCAGTACTTC	CASSALTSGRLETQYF
.	TRBJ1-2	TRBV6-4	.	TGTGCCAGCAGTGAGGGGGCAGACAGGACCTGGGGCTACACCTTC	CASSEGADRTWGYTF
.	TRBJ1-1	TRBV2	.	TGTGCCAGCAGTGAAGGCGAGACAGGAGCATATAGGAACACTGAAGCTTTCTTT	CASSEGETGAYRNTEAFF
.	TRBJ2-2	TRBV6-6	.	TGTGCCAGCAGTTACTCGATTCGAGGATCTGGCACCGGGGAGCTGTTTTTT	CASSYSIRGSGTGELFF
.	TRBJ2-1	TRBV2	few	TGTGCCAGCAGTGAAAGTTGGAGTAATGAGCAGTTCTTC	CASSESWSNEQFF
.	TRBJ2-5	TRBV6-1	few	TGTGCCAGCTCCAGGGTCTACTTGGAGACCCAGTACTTC	CASSRVYLETQYF
TRBD1	TRBJ1-1	TRBV6-2/TRBV6-3	.	TGTGCCAGCAGTTATGGGGACAGGGGGCCGAACACTGAAGCTTTCTTT	CASSYGDRGPNTEAFF
TRBD2	TRBJ2-7	TRBV12-3/TRBV12-4	many	TGTGCCAGCAGTTTGGAGGTGGCGGGGGGCGCCTACGAGCAGTACTTC	CASSLEVAGGAYEQYF
.	TRBJ1-1	TRBV3-1	many	TGTGCCAGCAGCTGGGGACAACGGAACACTGAAGCTTTCTTT	CASSWGQRNTEAFF
.	TRBJ2-1	TRBV6-1	once	TGTGCCAGCGGGCTTGATCGAATTACGAATGAGCAGTTCTTC	CASGLDRITNEQFF